A single sample is the source of the 22 T cell receptor beta chains below, sequenced in a study of blood T cells in healthy people across ages. With a J-beta primer mix and a sample-barcoded 5' primer, a second PCR ran about 7 to 12 cycles. MiXCR, applied by TCRdb to the 5' RACE reads, yields one record per CDR3 protein. Of about 1 million distinct CDR3 sequences in the sample, around 27% were seen once. This sample also appeared in a second study, on T cells of mothers and their children.

The sample was blood. These receptor sequences come from a girl between 2 and 10 years old in good health.

This clonotype was found once. V gene TRBV7-2 combines with J gene TRBJ2-3; 7 nucleotides match TRBD1. Germline V gene lookup returns CDR1 SGHTA and CDR2 FQGNSA. The CDR3 loop spans 17 amino acids. Trimming at V came to 4 bases and at J to 1 base, leaving 11 bases not matched to a gene. Here the CDR3 DNA reads TGTGCCAGCAGCTCCCGGACCCGGGACAGACGCACAGATACGCAGTATTTT. Its protein product is CASSSRTRDRRTDTQYF.

The rearrangement joins TRBV5-1 to TRBJ1-4; 11 nucleotides align to TRBD1. J lost 8 bases, V lost 4 bases, and 10 bases had no gene match. CDR1 and CDR2 from the germline V gene are SGHRS and YFSETQ. This CDR3 is built from 16 residues. The CDR3 DNA is TGCGCCAGCAGCCCACAACTCCGGGACAGGGGGGAAAAACTGTTTTTT. Its translation: CASSPQLRDRGEKLFF. The full variable domain, with the rest looked up from reference TRBV5-1 and TRBJ1-4, is KAGVTQTPRYLIKTRGQQVTLSCSPISGHRSVSWYQQTPGQGLQFLFEYFSETQRNKGNFPGRFSGRQFSNSRSEMNVSTLELGDSALYLCASSPQLRDRGEKLFFGSGTQLSVL.

This clonotype was observed a few times. The rearrangement joins TRBV7-2 to TRBJ2-1; 8 nucleotides line up with TRBD2. This CDR3 has 15 residues. After removal of 5 bases from V and 7 bases from J, the junction contained 10 bases not matched to a gene. From germline, CDR1 is SGHTA and CDR2 FQGNSA. CDR3 amino acids: CASSPFTAGVNEQFF. DNA of the CDR3: TGTGCCAGCAGCCCATTTACAGCGGGGGTGAATGAGCAGTTCTTC.

This clonotype was counted only a few times. This may stem from a read error, because a much larger clone lies one nucleotide away. V is TRBV7-9 and J is TRBJ2-7; a possible D gene is TRBD1 (5 bases). The germline V gene has CDR1 SEHNR and CDR2 FQNEAQ (reference sequence). This CDR3 has 13 residues. Trimming left V 3 bases short and J 3 bases short, with 9 bases between. This CDR3 reads CASSLPGYYEQYF. The CDR3 DNA reads as TGTGCCAGCAGCTTGCCAGGGTACTACGAGCAGTACTTC.

This clonotype was counted a few times. The chain recombines TRBV5-1 with TRBJ1-6, with D possibly being TRBD1 (5 bases). V lost 0 bases, J lost 8 bases, and 9 bases lay in between. Germline V gives CDR1 SGHRS, CDR2 YFSETQ. The CDR3 loop spans 14 amino acids. The CDR3 here is CASSLGRGYSPLHF. The DNA for the CDR3 is TGCGCCAGCAGCTTGGGGCGGGGGTATTCACCCCTCCACTTT.

This clonotype was picked up a small number of times. The chain links TRBV6-5 to TRBJ2-5; D tentatively reads TRBD1 or TRBD2 (5 bases each). This CDR3 spans 13 amino acids. Trimming stripped 5 bases from V and 5 bases from J, with 12 bases between. Looked up from germline, CDR1 is MNHEY and CDR2 is SVGAGI. In nucleotides, the CDR3 is TGTGCCAGCAGTCGAGGGTGGGGGGAGACCCAGTACTTC. Its protein is CASSRGWGETQYF.

The sample holds a few counts of this clonotype. The rearrangement uses TRBV7-2 and TRBJ2-5, with 12 bases lining up with TRBD2. The germline V gene has CDR1 SGHTA and CDR2 FQGNSA. This CDR3 has 16 residues. V gave up 5 bases and J gave up 1 base; unmatched junction bases: 5. CDR3 nucleotide sequence: TGTGCCAGCAGCCCCACTAGCGGGGGGTTCCAAGAGACCCAGTACTTC. Its translation is CASSPTSGGFQETQYF.

The rearrangement uses TRBV6-1 and TRBJ2-5; the D gene is possibly TRBD1 (6 bases). This CDR3 is 17 amino acids long. Trimming cost V 5 bases and J 7 bases, with 26 bases left between them. From germline, CDR1 is MNHNS and CDR2 SASEGT. The DNA for the CDR3 is TGTGCCAGCAGTCTGACAACCGGACAGCTTTCTGGGGTGACCCAGTACTTC. Its protein product is CASSLTTGQLSGVTQYF.

The chain employs TRBV7-9 and TRBJ2-4, with D possibly matching TRBD1 (6 bases). The CDR3 is made up of 22 amino acids. In germline, CDR1 is SEHNR, CDR2 FQNEAQ (reference sequence). The germline V and J ends were trimmed by 3 bases and 2 bases, with 32 bases remaining between them. The CDR3 reads CASSFIGTGSYHPHLTKNIQYF. CDR3 sequence (DNA): TGTGCCAGCAGCTTTATAGGCACAGGGAGCTACCATCCACATTTAACCAAAAACATTCAGTACTTC. The variable domain in full, with the rest retrieved from reference TRBV7-9 and TRBJ2-4, is DTGVSQNPRHKITKRGQNVTFRCDPISEHNRLYWYRQTLGQGPEFLTYFQNEAQLEKSRLLSDRFSAERPKGSFSTLEIQRTEQGDSAMYLCASSFIGTGSYHPHLTKNIQYFGAGTRLSVL.

Only a few counts were recorded for this clonotype. The CDR3 is CASSPGTGGPGELFF. CDR3 nucleotide sequence: TGTGCCAGCAGTCCCGGGACAGGGGGCCCCGGGGAGCTGTTTTTT. V and J are TRBV12-3 or TRBV12-4 and TRBJ2-2, with 12 bases aligning to TRBD1. With V trimmed by 5 bases and J by 6 bases, 4 bases remained unmatched. CDR3 size: 15 residues.

The chain links TRBV7-9 to TRBJ2-7; possibly TRBD1 or TRBD2 for D (5 bases each). The CDR3 totals 14 residues. Deletions cut 2 bases from V and 4 bases from J, with 12 bases between. The germline CDR1 and CDR2 sequences are SEHNR and FQNEAQ (reference sequence). The CDR3 DNA reads as TGTGCCAGCAGCTTACTTTGGGGGACGTACGAGCAGTACTTC. It encodes CASSLLWGTYEQYF.

The gene calls are TRBV18 and TRBJ1-6; D gene uncertain. Deletions cut 3 bases from V and 6 bases from J, with 9 bases between. The CDR3 loop spans 14 amino acids. CDR1 KGHSH and CDR2 LQKENI come from the germline V gene. As DNA, the CDR3 is TGTGCCAGCTCACCTGCGGAACGTAATTCACCCCTCCACTTT. It translates to CASSPAERNSPLHF.

The chain has TRBV7-9 and TRBJ2-3, with D unclear. V was shortened by 5 bases and J by 6 bases, with 18 bases between the two germline ends. CDR1 is SEHNR, CDR2 FQNEAQ, per germline (reference sequence). The CDR3 is 15 amino acids. The CDR3 nucleotides are TGTGCCAGCAGCCCCGACCGCACTCCCACGGATACGCAGTATTTT. As protein: CASSPDRTPTDTQYF.

There are a few counts of this clonotype. This chain uses TRBV4-3 with TRBJ2-5; possible D gene TRBD1, 6 bases. Germline lookup yields CDR1 LGHNA and CDR2 YSLEER. This CDR3 has 16 amino acids. Deletions cut 1 base from V and 5 bases from J, with 17 bases between. The CDR3 DNA sequence: TGCGCCAGCAGCCAAGGATACGATAATCAGGGGGAGACCCAGTACTTC. Translated, it gives CASSQGYDNQGETQYF.

Here the CDR3 reads CASSSLAGGPGEETQYF. CDR3 nucleotide sequence: TGTGCCAGCAGCTCACTAGCGGGAGGGCCTGGCGAAGAGACCCAGTACTTC. The chain has TRBV7-9 and TRBJ2-5; 13 bases match TRBD2. This CDR3 comprises 17 residues. V lost 4 bases, J lost 3 bases, and 8 bases stayed unmatched. Germline V lookup: CDR1 SEHNR, CDR2 FQNEAQ (reference sequence).

The V gene is TRBV5-1, the J gene TRBJ1-4; D is unresolved. Trimming left V 0 bases short and J 8 bases short, with 17 bases between. This CDR3 has 16 residues. The germline CDR1 and CDR2 sequences are SGHRS and YFSETQ. CDR3 sequence reads: CASSLGSRADGEKLFF. The CDR3 region has the DNA TGCGCCAGCAGCTTGGGAAGTCGTGCCGATGGCGAAAAACTGTTTTTT.

This chain uses TRBV7-9 with TRBJ1-1; the D gene is possibly TRBD1 (6 bases). Germline-derived CDR1 and CDR2 are SEHNR and FQNEAQ (reference sequence). The CDR3 runs to 16 residues. V shed 6 bases and J shed 8 bases, with 25 bases lying between them. The CDR3 sequence is CASRLPAATGFGEAFF. CDR3 DNA sequence: TGTGCCAGCAGACTTCCCGCGGCCACAGGGTTCGGGGAAGCTTTCTTT. Using reference TRBV7-9 and TRBJ1-1 for the parts outside the CDR3, the full variable domain is DTGVSQNPRHKITKRGQNVTFRCDPISEHNRLYWYRQTLGQGPEFLTYFQNEAQLEKSRLLSDRFSAERPKGSFSTLEIQRTEQGDSAMYLCASRLPAATGFGEAFFGQGTRLTVV.

The sample holds a few counts of this clonotype. CDR3: CSSTGGRTTEAFF. CDR3 DNA: TGCAGCTCAACGGGGGGGAGGACCACTGAAGCTTTCTTT. This rearrangement joins TRBV29-1 to TRBJ1-1; TRBD1 might be the D (5 bases). Germline V gives CDR1 SQVTM, CDR2 ANQGSEA. The CDR3 spans 13 residues. V was clipped by 8 bases and J by 4 bases, with 17 bases between them.

This clonotype has only a few counts. The chain combines TRBV29-1 with TRBJ1-1, with D unresolved. The germline V and J ends were trimmed by 6 bases and 0 bases, with 11 bases remaining between them. From germline, CDR1 is SQVTM and CDR2 ANQGSEA. The CDR3 totals 13 residues. The CDR3 nucleotides read TGCAGCGTACAACTACTGATGAACACTGAAGCTTTCTTT. Translating gives CSVQLLMNTEAFF.

V gene TRBV29-1 combines with J gene TRBJ2-1, with 11 bases that match TRBD2. The V segment lost 8 bases and the J segment 0 bases; nucleotides outside the gene matches: 6. Germline CDR1 reads SQVTM; CDR2 reads ANQGSEA. This CDR3 has 15 residues. The CDR3: CSTSGGSSSYNEQFF. The CDR3 coding sequence is TGCAGCACTAGCGGGGGCTCGAGCTCCTACAATGAGCAGTTCTTC.

The chain uses TRBV7-3 and TRBJ1-2; D remains unclear. V was clipped by 0 bases and J by 5 bases, with 7 bases between them. The CDR3 is 13 residues long. CDR1 and CDR2 from the germline V gene are SGHTA and FQGTGA. CDR3 in DNA: TGTGCCAGCAGCTTAACCCCAGCTTATGGCTACACCTTC. Protein sequence: CASSLTPAYGYTF.

This chain uses TRBV7-2 with TRBJ2-2, with TRBD2 matching over 8 bases. After removal of 5 bases from V and 7 bases from J, the junction contained 9 bases not matched to a gene. Germline V gene lookup returns CDR1 SGHTA and CDR2 FQGNSA. The CDR3 is 15 residues long. CDR3 protein: CASSPTGGAGGELFF. In DNA, the CDR3 is TGTGCCAGCAGCCCGACGGGGGGGGCAGGCGGGGAGCTGTTTTTT.